These 8 T cell receptor beta chains originate from one sample sequenced in a study of blood T cell repertoires in COVID-19. Profiled with immunoSEQ multiplex PCR; TCRdb holds only in-frame clones, not every one. The data contain just over 150,000 clones, roughly nine tenths of them singletons. Material: peripheral blood. These receptors all come from a woman aged 40 to 50 with acute or convalescent COVID-19.

This clone was observed a few times. The rearrangement joins TRBV6-2 or TRBV6-3 to TRBJ2-7, with 7 bases fitting TRBD2. J was trimmed by 5 bases and V by 0 bases; bases with no gene match: 10. Germline V lookup: CDR1 MNHEY, CDR2 SVGEGT. The CDR3 is 16 amino acids. The chain's CDR3 is CASSYSAFGAGDEQYF. The DNA for the CDR3 is TGTGCCAGCAGTTACTCTGCATTTGGCGCGGGGGACGAGCAGTACTTC.

This clone was detected only once. J is TRBJ2-2 and V is TRBV10-3; TRBD2 aligns across 8 bases. V shed 0 bases and J 5 bases; nucleotides not matched to a gene: 2. The germline CDR1 and CDR2 sequences are ENHRY and SYGVKD. The CDR3 spans 15 residues. As DNA, the CDR3 is TGTGCCATCAGTGAGTCTACGGGGGGGACCGGGGAGCTGTTTTTT. Protein: CAISESTGGTGELFF.

This chain links TRBV28 with TRBJ2-3, with 9 positions matching TRBD2. Germline assignment: CDR1 MDHEN and CDR2 SYDVKM. Trimming at V came to 7 bases and at J to 5 bases, leaving 10 bases not matched to a gene. This CDR3 comprises 15 residues. CDR3 sequence (DNA): TGTGCCAGCACCCCTGCGGGAGGGCCGGAAGATACGCAGTATTTT. Protein product: CASTPAGGPEDTQYF.

This chain connects TRBV10-3 to TRBJ2-6; TRBD2 aligns across 8 bases. The CDR3 is 18 residues long. V gave up 3 bases and J gave up 3 bases; unmatched junction bases: 10. CDR1 is ENHRY and CDR2 is SYGVKD in the germline V gene. The CDR3 DNA reads TGTGCCATCAGTGATGTAAATAGCGGGGCTTATGGGGCCAACGTCCTGACTTTC. Amino acid sequence: CAISDVNSGAYGANVLTF.

The chain uses TRBV7-3 and TRBJ1-2, with D perhaps matching TRBD1 (6 bases). This CDR3 contains 14 residues. The germline V and J ends were trimmed by 1 base and 2 bases, with 8 bases remaining between them. The V gene's germline CDR1 is SGHTA and CDR2 FQGTGA. The CDR3 loop is CASSLKQGNYGYTF. In nucleotides, the CDR3 is TGTGCCAGCAGCTTAAAGCAGGGGAACTATGGCTACACCTTC.

The rearrangement joins TRBV7-2 to TRBJ2-1; 15 positions agree with TRBD2. Germline V gives CDR1 SGHTA, CDR2 FQGNSA. The CDR3 runs to 17 residues. The junction had 6 bases not matched to a gene; V was cut back by 5 bases and J by 4 bases. In nucleotides, the CDR3 is TGTGCCAGCAGCCAAACTGGACTAGCGGGAGGGTACAATGAGCAGTTCTTC. Protein sequence: CASSQTGLAGGYNEQFF.

J is TRBJ1-2 and V is TRBV28, with TRBD1 matching over 7 bases. V gave up 6 bases and J gave up 4 bases; unmatched junction bases: 14. This CDR3 has 16 amino acids. Germline V gives CDR1 MDHEN, CDR2 SYDVKM. The CDR3 DNA sequence: TGTGCCAGCAGCCCTGAAACAGGGGCACAGCCCTATGGCTACACCTTC. Translated: CASSPETGAQPYGYTF.

This clone was seen a few times. This rearrangement joins TRBV6-1 to TRBJ2-7; 10 nucleotides agree with TRBD1. The CDR3 covers 15 residues. In germline, CDR1 is MNHNS, CDR2 SASEGT. V gave up 1 base and J gave up 0 bases; unmatched junction bases: 0. In DNA, the CDR3 is TGTGCCAGCAGTGAAGGGACAGGGGGCTCCTACGAGCAGTACTTC. This sequence encodes CASSEGTGGSYEQYF.